The entry that follows covers one T cell receptor (beta chain) sequence. As handled by the study authors: It was from reference gene primer amplification that nucleated cell counts were estimated. The data were produced by immunoSEQ multiplex PCR, yet TCRdb's version contains in-frame clones alone and is incomplete. The V and J calls and clone size are taken from that table; D and trimming were inferred from the DNA. The table includes 150,000 or so clones, 77% detected once. This CDR3 has 16 amino acids. CDR1 is KGHSH and CDR2 is LQKENI in the germline V gene. With 3 bases clipped from V and 5 bases from J, the junction kept 8 bases outside the gene matches. The data stem from a study of blood T cell repertoires in COVID-19. About the study: The samples span acute and convalescent COVID-19 from the United States, Italy and Spain.

Input material: peripheral blood. This TCR was sampled from a woman aged 50 to 60 with active or convalescent COVID-19. V usage is TRBV18 and J usage is TRBJ2-1; 9 bases are shared with TRBD2. CDR3 DNA: TGTGCCAGCTCACCTATTAGCGGGGGCCCAAACAATGAGCAGTTCTTC. Protein product: CASSPISGGPNNEQFF.